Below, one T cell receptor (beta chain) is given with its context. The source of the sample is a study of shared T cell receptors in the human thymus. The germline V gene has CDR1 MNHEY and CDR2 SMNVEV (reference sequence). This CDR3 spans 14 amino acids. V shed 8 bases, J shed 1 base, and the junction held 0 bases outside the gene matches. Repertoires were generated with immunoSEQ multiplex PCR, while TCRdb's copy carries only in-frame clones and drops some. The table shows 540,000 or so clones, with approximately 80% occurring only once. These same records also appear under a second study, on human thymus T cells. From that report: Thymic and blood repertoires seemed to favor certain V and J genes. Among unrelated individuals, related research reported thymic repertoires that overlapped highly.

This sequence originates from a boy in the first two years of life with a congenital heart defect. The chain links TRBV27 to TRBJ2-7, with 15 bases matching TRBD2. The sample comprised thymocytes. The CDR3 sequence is CASGTSGRSYEQYF. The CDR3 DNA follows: TGTGCCAGCGGGACTAGCGGGAGGTCCTACGAGCAGTACTTC.